This T cell receptor (beta chain) derives from a study of T cells after yellow fever vaccination. Worth noting for this clonotype: What it binds is unknown.

TCRdb processed the 5' RACE reads anew with MiXCR; each CDR3 protein has one entry. The table lists under 600,000 distinct CDR3 sequences, approximately 13% of them singletons. Study observations and caveats: Boosting was followed by the reappearance of most primary-vaccination clones (around 96% CD4, more than 70% CD8). The study found a weaker secondary response that peaked faster, day 5 versus 15.

CDR3 length: 14 amino acids. Trimming left V 1 base short and J 3 bases short, with 7 bases between. The germline CDR1 and CDR2 sequences are SGHVS and FNYEAQ. The material was PBMCs, obtained on the day of the yellow fever booster vaccination. The clonotype was recovered from a man aged 25-40 years who received the YFV17D yellow fever vaccine. The V and J genes are TRBV7-6 and TRBJ1-5; D gene ambiguous. For the CDR3, the DNA is TGTGCCAGCAGCTTAGGGAGTGCCAATCAGCCCCAGCATTTT. The encoded protein is CASSLGSANQPQHF.